This paragraph reports one TCR beta chain. Depth targeted 1 in 200,000 to 1 in 1 million T cells, averaging approximately 9.9x coverage per clonotype. TCRdb's table, derived via immunoSEQ multiplex PCR, lists solely in-frame clones and lacks some. This sample has fewer than 50,000 clones, with 65% found just once. TCR beta libraries used about 2 micrograms of DNA from cryopreserved PBMCs. This specimen belongs to a study of cytotoxic CD8 clonotypes in ibrutinib-treated CLL. Germline CDR1 and CDR2: SGHRS and YFSETQ. CDR3 length: 16 residues. Deletions cut 0 bases from V and 0 bases from J, with 10 bases between.

The sequences come from PBMCs, collected after 24 months of ibrutinib treatment. The TCR comes from a human donor with chronic lymphocytic leukemia. The V and J genes are TRBV5-1 and TRBJ1-3; D call uncertain. As DNA, the CDR3 is TGCGCCAGCAGCTTGGCCGGGCGGTTCTCTGGAAACACCATATATTTT. This encodes CASSLAGRFSGNTIYF.